This T cell receptor (beta chain) is drawn from a study of follicular helper T cells after annual influenza vaccination. CDR3 size: 14 residues. V was shortened by 3 bases and J by 1 base, with 8 bases between the two germline ends. Germline CDR1 and CDR2: SGHRS and YFSETQ. The study, taken as a whole, reports: ICOS+CD38+ cTfh clonality tracked population frequency, and its change tracked circulating plasmablast change.

Libraries were prepared by immunoSEQ multiplex PCR; TCRdb keeps only in-frame clonotypes and omits some of them. The data contain approximately 2,100 clones, 65% to 80% of them singletons. As for time point: 2015-2016 season, pre-vaccination. On this clone: Its antigen is currently unknown.

The source of this sequence is an adult who received the influenza vaccine. The chain has TRBV5-1 and TRBJ2-4, with a possible D match to TRBD2 (6 bases). The sequences come from CXCR5+ CD38+ circulating T follicular helper cells from blood, collected on the day of influenza vaccination. Subset of the sample: circulating Tfh, non-naive CD4+CXCR5+PD-1+ (ICOS+CD38+ or ICOS-CD38-). This CDR3 is CASSSGGAKNIQYF. The CDR3 coding sequence is TGCGCCAGCAGCTCTGGGGGGGCCAAAAACATTCAGTACTTC. Drawing the rest from reference TRBV5-1 and TRBJ2-4, the complete variable domain is KAGVTQTPRYLIKTRGQQVTLSCSPISGHRSVSWYQQTPGQGLQFLFEYFSETQRNKGNFPGRFSGRQFSNSRSEMNVSTLELGDSALYLCASSSGGAKNIQYFGAGTRLSVL.